These 16 T cell receptor beta chains came from one sample sequenced in a study of blood T cell repertoires in COVID-19 (TCRdb year 2020). Library preparation was by the immunoSEQ multiplex PCR assay. TCRdb carries this immuneACCESS record with in-frame sequences only. Its versions omit some clonotypes, under half of them owing to an unresolved V gene in the studies checked, with the rest unexplained. The sample table lists some 110,000 clones, roughly 76% of them with a count of one. The ten largest clones represent approximately 9% of the sample. The sequencing sample was made of peripheral blood. These receptors were obtained from a woman between 65 and 79 years old with acute or convalescent COVID-19.

CDR3 in DNA: TGTGCCAGCAGAGCTGTTGACAGCTCCTATAATTCACCCCTCCACTTT. Translating it yields CASRAVDSSYNSPLHF. The chain carries TRBV3-1 (or the pseudogene TRBV3-2) and TRBJ1-6, with a weak D call TRBD1 (5 bases). Germline V lookup: CDR1 LGHDT, CDR2 YNNKEL (reference sequence). The V end lost 6 bases, the J end lost 0 bases, and 12 bases lay between the germline ends. This CDR3 has 16 residues.

The chain joins TRBV18 to TRBJ2-7; the D gene is possibly TRBD1 (6 bases). Per germline, CDR1 KGHSH and CDR2 LQKENI. V was shortened by 4 bases and J by 1 base, with 11 bases between the two germline ends. There are 14 residues in the CDR3. The CDR3 DNA reads TGTGCCAGCTCACTAGGACAGAATTCCTACGAGCAGTACTTC. This translates into CASSLGQNSYEQYF.

This clone turned up a few times. The chain carries TRBV6-5 and TRBJ1-1; tentatively, D is TRBD1 (6 bases). V was pared by 5 bases and J by 1 base, with 14 bases between. CDR1 is MNHEY and CDR2 is SVGAGI in the germline V gene. The CDR3 is 15 residues long. CDR3 sequence reads: CASSPDRLGNTEAFF. CDR3 sequence (DNA): TGTGCCAGCAGTCCCGACAGGTTGGGGAACACTGAAGCTTTCTTT.

The gene calls are TRBV7-9 and TRBJ1-6; D uncertain. Trimming stripped 3 bases from V and 0 bases from J, with 12 bases between. From germline, CDR1 is SEHNR and CDR2 FQNEAQ (reference sequence). The CDR3 spans 17 residues. Here the CDR3 reads CASSFSAASSYNSPLHF. CDR3 DNA sequence: TGTGCCAGCAGCTTTTCGGCGGCTAGCTCCTATAATTCACCCCTCCACTTT.

This clone was observed a handful of times. The chain couples TRBV27 to TRBJ2-7; 7 bases line up with TRBD1. Germline V gives CDR1 MNHEY, CDR2 SMNVEV (reference sequence). This CDR3 spans 13 amino acids. V trimming: 4 bases; J trimming: 2 bases; junction bases outside the gene matches: 2. The CDR3 bases are TGTGCCAGCAGTTCTACAGGGGCCTACGAGCAGTACTTC. Amino acid sequence: CASSSTGAYEQYF.

This clone showed up just a few times. The chain combines TRBV28 with TRBJ1-5; no definite D call. Germline V CDR1 and CDR2: MDHEN, SYDVKM. CDR3 size: 14 residues. V was trimmed by 6 bases and J by 0 bases, leaving 9 bases between them. CDR3 region: CASSVNYSNQPQHF. CDR3 DNA: TGTGCCAGCAGCGTAAATTATAGCAATCAGCCCCAGCATTTT.

The chain is built from TRBV9 and TRBJ2-2; 10 bases are shared with TRBD2. The CDR3 is 16 amino acids. The junction had 7 bases not matched to a gene; V was cut back by 4 bases and J by 4 bases. The germline CDR1 and CDR2 sequences are SGDLS and YYNGEE. CDR3 nucleotides: TGTGCCAGCAGCTCCAGAGCGGGAGGGGGCACCGGGGAGCTGTTTTTT. Residues: CASSSRAGGGTGELFF.

This clone was recorded only once. The V gene is TRBV13, the J gene TRBJ2-7; 8 bases match TRBD2. This CDR3 has 14 residues. V shed 5 bases, J shed 5 bases, and the junction held 8 bases outside the gene matches. CDR1 is PRHDT, CDR2 FYEKMQ, per germline (reference sequence). In DNA, the CDR3 is TGTGCCAGCAGCGAGTCAGCGGGAGTGGACGAGCAGTACTTC. Protein sequence: CASSESAGVDEQYF.

This chain links TRBV3-1 (or the pseudogene TRBV3-2) with TRBJ2-3; tentatively, D is TRBD1 (6 bases). From germline, CDR1 is LGHDT and CDR2 YNNKEL (reference sequence). Trimming removed 1 base from V and 4 bases from J, with 9 bases in between. The CDR3 runs 14 residues. The CDR3 sequence: CASSQAGGADTQYF. The CDR3 bases are TGTGCCAGCAGCCAAGCTGGGGGCGCAGATACGCAGTATTTT.

This chain uses TRBV5-1 with TRBJ2-2; 10 bases match TRBD1. With 4 bases clipped from V and 5 bases from J, the junction kept 8 bases outside the gene matches. The germline CDR1 and CDR2 sequences are SGHRS and YFSETQ. CDR3 length: 16 residues. The CDR3 nucleotides read TGCGCCAGCAGCAACCGACAGGGGGCGCGGACCGGGGAGCTGTTTTTT. Residues: CASSNRQGARTGELFF.

The chain employs TRBV27 and TRBJ2-3, with 10 positions matching TRBD1. In germline, CDR1 is MNHEY, CDR2 SMNVEV (reference sequence). With 5 bases clipped from V and 7 bases from J, the junction kept 9 bases outside the gene matches. The CDR3 loop spans 15 amino acids. Here the CDR3 reads CASSRTGGRFNTQYF. The CDR3 DNA follows: TGTGCCAGCAGTCGGACAGGGGGGCGTTTTAATACGCAGTATTTT.

This clone was seen only once. This sequence joins TRBV27 and TRBJ1-5; tentative D call: TRBD1 (5 bases). The germline V gene encodes CDR1 MNHEY and CDR2 SMNVEV (reference sequence). Trimming took 0 bases from V and 5 from J, leaving 5 bases between them. CDR3 size: 13 residues. This chain's CDR3 is CASSLSGHQPQHF. The CDR3 DNA reads TGTGCCAGCAGTTTATCGGGGCATCAGCCCCAGCATTTT.

Only one count was recorded for this clone. The rearrangement links TRBV19 to TRBJ2-2, with D perhaps matching TRBD2 (6 bases). The germline CDR1 and CDR2 sequences are LNHDA and SQIVND (reference sequence). Trimming took 6 bases from V and 4 from J, leaving 15 bases between them. This CDR3 has 15 amino acids. The CDR3 loop reads CASSTRDSPTGELFF. The CDR3 nucleotides are TGTGCCAGTAGCACCCGGGACTCCCCCACCGGGGAGCTGTTTTTT. Based on the CDR3 plus reference TRBV19 and TRBJ2-2, the full variable domain is DGGITQSPKYLFRKEGQNVTLSCEQNLNHDAMYWYRQDPGQGLRLIYYSQIVNDFQKGDIAEGYSVSREKKESFPLTVTSAQKNPTAFYLCASSTRDSPTGELFFGEGSRLTVL.

For the CDR3, the DNA is TGTGCCAGCAGCCAAAGGGGGGGAAGCAATCAGCCCCAGCATTTT. Translating it yields CASSQRGGSNQPQHF. The chain links TRBV3-1 (or the pseudogene TRBV3-2) to TRBJ1-5; possibly TRBD1 for D (6 bases). The germline V gene has CDR1 LGHDT and CDR2 YNNKEL (reference sequence). The CDR3 covers 15 residues. V was cut by 2 bases and J by 1 base, with 9 bases left in between.

This chain joins TRBV3-1 (or the pseudogene TRBV3-2) and TRBJ1-4; 8 bases line up with TRBD1. The CDR3 totals 17 residues. The germline V gene has CDR1 LGHDT and CDR2 YNNKEL (reference sequence). J was trimmed by 2 bases and V by 4 bases; bases with no gene match: 9. The CDR3 bases are TGTGCCAGCAGCCCCGGACAGGGTTTGGGGACTAATGAAAAACTGTTTTTT. It specifies CASSPGQGLGTNEKLFF.

The rearrangement links TRBV7-7 to TRBJ2-1; 13 bases align to TRBD2. The CDR3 loop spans 13 amino acids. Germline-derived CDR1 and CDR2 are SSHAT and FNYEAQ (reference sequence). In nucleotides, the CDR3 is TGTGCTATAGGGACTAGCGGGGTCAATGAGCAGTTCTTC. Translation: CAIGTSGVNEQFF.